The rows below give T cell receptor beta chains drawn from one sample of a study of blood T cell repertoires in COVID-19. Generated by immunoSEQ multiplex PCR, the TCRdb table keeps only in-frame clones and is missing some. The table shows roughly 70,000 clones, with around 90% occurring only once. Specimen: peripheral blood. The receptors were sampled from a man in his fifties with acute or convalescent COVID-19. Each CDR3 is given with its conserved first and last residue. D genes are given only for firm matches. Rows may omit the clone size; those that give it use once, few, many or a size class.

NA	TRBV2	TRBJ2-4	NA	CASSESAQQLAKNIQYF	TGTGCCAGCAGTGAAAGTGCCCAACAGTTAGCCAAAAACATTCAGTACTTC
NA	TRBV7-9	TRBJ2-7	TRBD2	CASSLARTSQSYEQYF	TGTGCCAGCAGCTTAGCACGGACTAGCCAAAGCTACGAGCAGTACTTC
once	TRBV7-9	TRBJ2-1	NA	CASSLKNNEQFF	TGTGCCAGCAGCCTAAAGAACAATGAGCAGTTCTTC
NA	TRBV10-2	TRBJ1-1	NA	CASSVTLNTEAFF	TGCGCCAGCAGTGTCACACTGAACACTGAAGCTTTCTTT
NA	TRBV27	TRBJ1-5	NA	CASSPQDSNQPQHF	TGTGCCAGCAGTCCACAGGATAGCAATCAGCCCCAGCATTTT
NA	TRBV5-1	TRBJ2-3	NA	CASRREASSTDTQYF	TGCGCCAGCCGCAGGGAAGCCTCTAGCACAGATACGCAGTATTTT
NA	TRBV5-1	TRBJ1-4	TRBD1	CASSRGTVFNEKLFF	TGCGCCAGCAGCAGAGGGACAGTCTTTAATGAAAAACTGTTTTTT
NA	TRBV28	TRBJ1-2	TRBD1	CASTGGAGYGYTF	TGTGCCAGCACAGGGGGCGCTGGCTATGGCTACACCTTC
NA	TRBV19	TRBJ1-2	NA	CASSISPGQYYGYTF	TGTGCCAGTAGTATCTCTCCCGGACAGTACTATGGCTACACCTTC
once	TRBV5-4	TRBJ1-1	TRBD1	CASSSTGGTEAFF	TGTGCCAGCAGCTCCACAGGGGGTACTGAAGCTTTCTTT
NA	TRBV4-1	TRBJ1-1	NA	CASSQDMNTEAFF	TGCGCCAGCAGCCAAGATATGAACACTGAAGCTTTCTTT
NA	TRBV5-8	TRBJ1-5	TRBD1	CASSLEQGSVQPQHF	TGTGCCAGCAGCTTGGAACAGGGGAGCGTTCAGCCCCAGCATTTT
NA	TRBV28	TRBJ2-1	TRBD2	CASSFGLAGGQNEQFF	TGTGCCAGCAGTTTCGGACTAGCGGGAGGGCAGAATGAGCAGTTCTTC
NA	TRBV10-2	TRBJ1-3	TRBD1	CASGTGSSGNTIYF	TGCGCCAGCGGGACAGGCAGCTCTGGAAACACCATATATTTT
NA	TRBV7-2	TRBJ1-6	NA	CASSLTHQGSSPLHF	TGTGCCAGCAGCCTAACCCACCAAGGTAGCTCACCCCTCCACTTT
NA	TRBV19	TRBJ1-3	TRBD1	CASTPGQGVSGNTIYF	TGTGCCAGTACCCCGGGACAGGGAGTCTCTGGAAACACCATATATTTT
once	TRBV19	TRBJ1-5	TRBD1	CASSERSGTAYSNQPQHF	TGTGCCAGTAGTGAGAGGTCAGGGACAGCTTATAGCAATCAGCCCCAGCATTTT
NA	TRBV6-5	TRBJ2-1	NA	CATQFLGAGAHEQFF	TGTGCCACCCAGTTCCTAGGGGCAGGGGCCCATGAGCAGTTCTTC
once	TRBV28	TRBJ2-2	TRBD1	CASSLGGQGGTGELFF	TGTGCCAGCAGTTTAGGGGGACAGGGTGGCACCGGGGAGCTGTTTTTT
NA	TRBV2	TRBJ1-6	TRBD1	CASSPGTGVSPLHF	TGTGCCAGCAGCCCCGGGACAGGGGTTTCACCCCTCCACTTT
NA	TRBV27	TRBJ2-2	NA	CASMPWRGAGELFF	TGTGCCAGCATGCCCTGGAGGGGAGCCGGGGAGCTGTTTTTT
NA	TRBV6-6	TRBJ2-7	NA	CASSPPGASSYEQYF	TGTGCCAGCAGTCCGCCAGGGGCGAGCTCCTACGAGCAGTACTTC
NA	TRBV10-3	TRBJ2-5	NA	CAISDHRETQYF	TGTGCCATCAGTGATCACAGAGAGACCCAGTACTTC
NA	TRBV30	TRBJ2-7	NA	CAWDAGLAHEQYF	TGTGCCTGGGACGCGGGCCTCGCCCACGAGCAGTACTTC
NA	TRBV18	TRBJ2-5	TRBD2	CASSPPTSGGPGGETQYF	TGTGCCAGCTCACCCCCGACTAGCGGGGGCCCCGGGGGAGAGACCCAGTACTTC
NA	TRBV2	TRBJ2-7	NA	CAIRRSSYEQYF	TGTGCCATCCGGAGGAGCTCCTACGAGCAGTACTTC
NA	TRBV28	TRBJ1-5	NA	CASTKARGHSNQPQHF	TGTGCCAGCACCAAAGCCCGGGGTCATAGCAATCAGCCCCAGCATTTT
NA	TRBV7-6	TRBJ2-2	NA	CASSKDGGSTGELFF	TGTGCCAGCAGCAAGGACGGGGGAAGCACCGGGGAGCTGTTTTTT
NA	TRBV7-8	TRBJ1-2	TRBD1	CASSYRDRYYGYTF	TGTGCCAGCAGCTACCGGGACAGGTACTATGGCTACACCTTC
NA	TRBV6-5	TRBJ1-1	TRBD1	CASSPSGGNTEAFF	TGTGCCAGCAGCCCGTCAGGGGGGAACACTGAAGCTTTCTTT
NA	TRBV28	TRBJ1-6	TRBD1	CASSRGQENSPLHF	TGTGCCAGCAGCCGAGGACAGGAAAATTCACCCCTCCACTTT
NA	TRBV15	TRBJ2-5	NA	CATSRVQQETQYF	TGTGCCACCAGCAGAGTACAGCAAGAGACCCAGTACTTC
NA	TRBV7-7	TRBJ2-1	TRBD1	CASSATGTGANEQFF	TGTGCTAGCAGCGCGACCGGGACAGGGGCCAATGAGCAGTTCTTC
NA	TRBV6-5	TRBJ2-7	NA	CASRDSTGEQYF	TGTGCCAGCAGGGACTCGACGGGGGAGCAGTACTTC
NA	TRBV3-1/TRBV3-2	TRBJ1-2	TRBD1	CASSQEFRDRGNYGYTF	TGTGCCAGCAGCCAAGAGTTCCGGGACAGGGGTAACTATGGCTACACCTTC
NA	TRBV28	TRBJ1-2	TRBD1	CASSSSDRIYTF	TGTGCCAGCAGTTCCTCGGACAGGATCTACACCTTC
NA	TRBV28	TRBJ1-2	TRBD1	CASSQGVYGYTF	TGTGCCAGCAGTCAGGGGGTCTATGGCTACACCTTC
NA	TRBV10-3	TRBJ1-2	NA	CAISVGAQEGGYTF	TGTGCCATCAGTGTAGGGGCGCAAGAAGGTGGCTACACCTTC
NA	TRBV19	TRBJ1-4	TRBD1	CASSRDRGGEKLFF	TGTGCCAGTAGTAGGGACAGGGGCGGTGAAAAACTGTTTTTT
NA	TRBV27	TRBJ1-6	TRBD1	CASSLTGGAENSPLHF	TGTGCCAGCAGTTTAACAGGGGGCGCGGAAAATTCACCCCTCCACTTT
NA	TRBV28	TRBJ1-5	TRBD1	CASSSPGAGGGQPQHF	TGTGCCAGCAGTTCCCCAGGGGCAGGGGGCGGTCAGCCCCAGCATTTT
NA	TRBV19	TRBJ1-5	TRBD1	CASSSSQGRPQHF	TGTGCCAGTAGCAGCTCACAGGGGAGGCCCCAGCATTTT
NA	TRBV19	TRBJ2-3	TRBD2	CASSISGTSGDTQYF	TGTGCCAGTAGTATCTCCGGGACTAGCGGAGATACGCAGTATTTT
NA	TRBV28	TRBJ1-4	NA	CASSFAGARDEKLFF	TGTGCCAGCAGTTTCGCAGGAGCGCGGGATGAAAAACTGTTTTTT
NA	TRBV4-1	TRBJ2-3	TRBD1	CASSLQGSMADTQYF	TGCGCCAGCAGCCTACAGGGGAGTATGGCAGATACGCAGTATTTT
NA	TRBV27	TRBJ2-2	TRBD2	CASRPHISGRYTGELFF	TGTGCCAGCAGGCCTCATATTAGCGGGAGGTACACCGGGGAGCTGTTTTTT
NA	TRBV29-1	TRBJ2-3	TRBD2	CSERDYTDTQYF	TGCAGCGAACGGGACTACACAGATACGCAGTATTTT
NA	TRBV6-2/TRBV6-3	TRBJ2-3	NA	CASSYSDDSPDTQYF	TGTGCCAGCAGTTACTCTGACGACAGCCCAGATACGCAGTATTTT
once	TRBV7-9	TRBJ2-6	TRBD1	CASSTRQGDWSGANVLTF	TGTGCCAGCAGCACTCGACAGGGGGACTGGTCTGGGGCCAACGTCCTGACTTTC
NA	TRBV14	TRBJ1-3	TRBD1	CASSQAGGENTIYF	TGTGCCAGCAGCCAAGCAGGGGGCGAAAACACCATATATTTT
NA	TRBV28	TRBJ2-6	NA	CASSTSGSGANVLTF	NA
NA	TRBV2	TRBJ2-1	TRBD2	CASGVVAGGNNEQFF	TGTGCCAGCGGGGTTGTAGCGGGAGGGAACAATGAGCAGTTCTTC
NA	TRBV5-1	TRBJ2-5	TRBD1	CASSFGTVLQETQYF	TGCGCCAGCAGCTTCGGGACAGTACTCCAAGAGACCCAGTACTTC
once	TRBV28	TRBJ1-5	TRBD1	CASGDDRGGNQPQHF	TGTGCCAGCGGAGATGACAGGGGCGGGAATCAGCCCCAGCATTTT
NA	TRBV10-3	TRBJ2-2	TRBD2	CATPATSGDHTGELFF	TGTGCCACCCCGGCGACTAGCGGGGATCATACCGGGGAGCTGTTTTTT
NA	TRBV29-1	TRBJ1-4	NA	CSGMGGEKLFF	TGCAGCGGGATGGGGGGTGAAAAACTGTTTTTT
NA	TRBV9	TRBJ1-3	TRBD1	CASSADRVSGNTIYF	TGTGCCAGCAGCGCCGACAGGGTTTCTGGAAACACCATATATTTT